Below, one TCR beta chain is given with its context. This entry belongs to a study of blood T cell repertoires in COVID-19. Study as a whole: Specimens from acute and convalescent COVID-19 originated in the United States, Italy and Spain. From T cells, B-cell-depleted T cells, or PBMCs came the material, which was cDNA or gDNA.

Methods used by the authors: Amplified reference gene primers provided the basis for estimating nucleated cell counts. The data were produced by immunoSEQ multiplex PCR, yet TCRdb's version contains in-frame clones alone and is incomplete. V and J calls and clone size are as listed in that table; D and trimming were resolved from the DNA. This table has roughly 80,000 clones, under 95% appearing once. The CDR3 covers 15 residues. The J segment lost 5 bases and the V segment lost 6 bases, leaving 7 bases of the junction unmatched. Germline loops: CDR1 SGHTA, CDR2 FQGNSA. This receptor was identified in a woman of 80 years or more with active or convalescent COVID-19. The chain uses TRBV7-2 and TRBJ2-1, with TRBD2 matching 10 bases. Sequencing used peripheral blood. The CDR3 DNA is TGTGCCAGCAGGAAAGATCTAGCGGGGGACAATGAGCAGTTCTTC. Its translation: CASRKDLAGDNEQFF. The full variable domain, in which reference TRBV7-2 and TRBJ2-1 provide the parts outside the CDR3, is GAGVSQSPSNKVTEKGKDVELRCDPISGHTALYWYRQSLGQGLEFLIYFQGNSAPDKSGLPSDRFSAERTGGSVSTLTIQRTQQEDSAVYLCASRKDLAGDNEQFFGPGTRLTVL.